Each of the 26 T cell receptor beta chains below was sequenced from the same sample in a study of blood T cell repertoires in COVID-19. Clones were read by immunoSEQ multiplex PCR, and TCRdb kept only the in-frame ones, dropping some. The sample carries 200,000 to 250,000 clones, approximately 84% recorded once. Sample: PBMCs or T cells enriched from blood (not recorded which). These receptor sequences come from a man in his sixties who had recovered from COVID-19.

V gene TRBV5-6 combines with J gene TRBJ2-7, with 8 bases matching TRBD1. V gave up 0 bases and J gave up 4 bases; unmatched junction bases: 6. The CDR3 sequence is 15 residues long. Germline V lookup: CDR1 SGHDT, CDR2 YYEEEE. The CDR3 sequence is CASSLGATGAYEQYF. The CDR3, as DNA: TGTGCCAGCAGCTTGGGGGCGACAGGGGCGTACGAGCAGTACTTC.

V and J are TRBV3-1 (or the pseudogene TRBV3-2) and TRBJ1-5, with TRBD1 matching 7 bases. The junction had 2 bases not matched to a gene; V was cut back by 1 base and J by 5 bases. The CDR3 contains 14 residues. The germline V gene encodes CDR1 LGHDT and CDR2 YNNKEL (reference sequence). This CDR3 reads CASSQGTGDQPQHF. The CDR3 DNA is TGTGCCAGCAGCCAAGGTACAGGGGATCAGCCCCAGCATTTT.

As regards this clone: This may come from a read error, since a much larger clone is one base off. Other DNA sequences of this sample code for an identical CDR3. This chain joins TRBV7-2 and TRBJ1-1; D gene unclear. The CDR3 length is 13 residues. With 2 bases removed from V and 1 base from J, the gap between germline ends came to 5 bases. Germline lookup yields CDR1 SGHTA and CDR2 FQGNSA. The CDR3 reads CASSLSRNTEAFF. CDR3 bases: TGTGCCAGCAGCTTATCCCGGAACACTGAAGCTTTCTTT.

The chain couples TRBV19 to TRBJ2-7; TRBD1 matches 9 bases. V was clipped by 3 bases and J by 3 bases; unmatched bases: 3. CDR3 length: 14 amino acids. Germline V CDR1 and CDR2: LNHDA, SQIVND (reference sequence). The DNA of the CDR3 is TGTGCCAGTAGTATCGGGACAGGGAACTACGAGCAGTACTTC. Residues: CASSIGTGNYEQYF.

This CDR3 reads CASTRRATDTQYF. In DNA, the CDR3 is TGTGCCAGCACTCGGAGAGCCACAGATACGCAGTATTTT. The gene calls are TRBV6-5 and TRBJ2-3; D remains ambiguous. With 7 bases removed from V and 2 bases from J, the gap between germline ends came to 10 bases. The CDR3 consists of 13 residues. CDR1 is MNHEY, CDR2 SVGAGI, per germline.

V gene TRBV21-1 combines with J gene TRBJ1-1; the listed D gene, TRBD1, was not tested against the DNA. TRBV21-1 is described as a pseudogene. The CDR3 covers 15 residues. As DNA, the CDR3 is TGTGCCAGCAGCAACCGGGACATCGGGGACACTGAAGCTTTCTTT. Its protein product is CASSNRDIGDTEAFF.

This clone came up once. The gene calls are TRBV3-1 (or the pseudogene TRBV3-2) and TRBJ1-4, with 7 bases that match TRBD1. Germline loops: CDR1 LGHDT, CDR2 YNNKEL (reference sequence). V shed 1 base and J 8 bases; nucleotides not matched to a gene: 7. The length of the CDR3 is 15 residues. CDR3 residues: CASSQASQGVEKLFF. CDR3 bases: TGTGCCAGCAGCCAAGCCAGCCAGGGGGTGGAAAAACTGTTTTTT.

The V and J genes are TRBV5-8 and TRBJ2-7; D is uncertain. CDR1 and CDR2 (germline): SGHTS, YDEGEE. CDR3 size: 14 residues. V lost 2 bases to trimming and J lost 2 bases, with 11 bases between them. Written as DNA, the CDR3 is TGTGCCAGCAGCTTTCTAGACGGTACCTACGAGCAGTACTTC. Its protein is CASSFLDGTYEQYF.

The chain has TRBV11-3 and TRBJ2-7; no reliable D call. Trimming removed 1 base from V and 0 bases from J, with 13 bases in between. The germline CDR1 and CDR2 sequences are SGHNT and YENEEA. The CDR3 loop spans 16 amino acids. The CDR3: CASSLVGKTASYEQYF. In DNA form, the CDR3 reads TGTGCCAGCAGCTTAGTAGGAAAAACAGCCTCCTACGAGCAGTACTTC.

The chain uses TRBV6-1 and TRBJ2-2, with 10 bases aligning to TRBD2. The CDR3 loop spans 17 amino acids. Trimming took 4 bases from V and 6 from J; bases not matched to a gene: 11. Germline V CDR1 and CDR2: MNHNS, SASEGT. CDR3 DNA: TGTGCCAGCAGTGGACGCCTCGGGCTAGCGGGGGCCGGGGAGCTGTTTTTT. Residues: CASSGRLGLAGAGELFF.

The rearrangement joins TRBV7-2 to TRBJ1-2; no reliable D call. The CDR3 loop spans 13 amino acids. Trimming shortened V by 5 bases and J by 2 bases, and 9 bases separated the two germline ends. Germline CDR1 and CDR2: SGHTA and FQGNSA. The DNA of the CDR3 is TGTGCCAGCAGCGTACAGCCCAACTATGGCTACACCTTC. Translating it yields CASSVQPNYGYTF.

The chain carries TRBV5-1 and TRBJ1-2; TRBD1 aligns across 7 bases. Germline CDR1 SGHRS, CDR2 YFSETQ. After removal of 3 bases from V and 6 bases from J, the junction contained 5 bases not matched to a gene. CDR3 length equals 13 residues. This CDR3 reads CASSWVQGDGYTF. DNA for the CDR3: TGCGCCAGCAGCTGGGTCCAGGGGGATGGCTACACCTTC.

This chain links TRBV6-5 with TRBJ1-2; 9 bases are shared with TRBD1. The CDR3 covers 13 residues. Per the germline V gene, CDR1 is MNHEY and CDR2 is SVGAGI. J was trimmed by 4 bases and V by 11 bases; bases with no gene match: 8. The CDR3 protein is CAAQGAQGYGYTF. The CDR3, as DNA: TGTGCCGCACAGGGGGCGCAAGGCTATGGCTACACCTTC.

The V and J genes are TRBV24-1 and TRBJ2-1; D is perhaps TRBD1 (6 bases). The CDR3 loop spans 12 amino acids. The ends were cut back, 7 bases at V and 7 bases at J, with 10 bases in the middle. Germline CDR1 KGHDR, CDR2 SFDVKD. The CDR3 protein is CATSARGNEQFF. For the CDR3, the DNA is TGTGCCACCAGCGCCAGGGGAAATGAGCAGTTCTTC.

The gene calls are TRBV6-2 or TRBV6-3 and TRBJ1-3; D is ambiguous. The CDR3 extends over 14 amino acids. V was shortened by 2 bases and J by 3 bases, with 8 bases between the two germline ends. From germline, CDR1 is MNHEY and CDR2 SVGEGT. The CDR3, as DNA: TGTGCCAGCAGTTACGACGGACTTGGAAACACCATATATTTT. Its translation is CASSYDGLGNTIYF.

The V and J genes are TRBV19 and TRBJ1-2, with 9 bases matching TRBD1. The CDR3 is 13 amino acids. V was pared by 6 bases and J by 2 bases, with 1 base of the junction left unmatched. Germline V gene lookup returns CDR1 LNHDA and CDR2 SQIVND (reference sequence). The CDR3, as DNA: TGTGCCAGTAGAGGGACAGGGAACTATGGCTACACCTTC. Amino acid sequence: CASRGTGNYGYTF.

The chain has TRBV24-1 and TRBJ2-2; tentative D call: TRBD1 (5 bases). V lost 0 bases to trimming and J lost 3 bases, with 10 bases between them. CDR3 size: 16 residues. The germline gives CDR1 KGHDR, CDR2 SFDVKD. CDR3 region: CATSDLVGPHTGELFF. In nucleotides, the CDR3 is TGTGCCACCAGTGATTTGGTGGGGCCGCACACCGGGGAGCTGTTTTTT.

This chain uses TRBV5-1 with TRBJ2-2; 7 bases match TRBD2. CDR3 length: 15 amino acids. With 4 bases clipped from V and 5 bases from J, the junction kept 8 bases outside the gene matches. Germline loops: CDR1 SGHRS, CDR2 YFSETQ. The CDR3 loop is CASSIDLAGTGELFF. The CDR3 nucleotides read TGCGCCAGCAGCATCGACTTAGCGGGTACCGGGGAGCTGTTTTTT.

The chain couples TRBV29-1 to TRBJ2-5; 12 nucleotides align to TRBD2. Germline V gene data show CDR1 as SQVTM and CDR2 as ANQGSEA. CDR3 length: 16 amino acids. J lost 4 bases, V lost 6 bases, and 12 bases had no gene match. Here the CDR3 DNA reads TGCAGCGTCCAAGAGGCCCTAGCGGGGGGGCTAGAGACCCAGTACTTC. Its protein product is CSVQEALAGGLETQYF.

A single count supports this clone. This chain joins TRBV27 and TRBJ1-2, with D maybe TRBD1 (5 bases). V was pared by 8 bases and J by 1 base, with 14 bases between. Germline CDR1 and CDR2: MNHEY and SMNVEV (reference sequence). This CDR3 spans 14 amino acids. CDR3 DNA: TGTGCCAGCGGGCAGGCAGGGTTTAACTATGGCTACACCTTC. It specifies CASGQAGFNYGYTF.

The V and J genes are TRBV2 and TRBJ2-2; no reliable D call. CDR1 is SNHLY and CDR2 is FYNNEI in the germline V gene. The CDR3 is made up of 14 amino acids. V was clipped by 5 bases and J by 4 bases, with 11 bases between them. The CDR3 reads CASSPTPGTGELFF. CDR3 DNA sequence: TGTGCCAGCAGTCCAACACCAGGCACCGGGGAGCTGTTTTTT.

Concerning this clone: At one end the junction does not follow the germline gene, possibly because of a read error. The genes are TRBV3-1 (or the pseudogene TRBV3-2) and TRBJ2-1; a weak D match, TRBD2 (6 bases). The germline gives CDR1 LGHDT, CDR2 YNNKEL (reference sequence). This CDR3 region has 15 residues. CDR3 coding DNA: TGTGCCAGCAGCCAGTACCGGGACTCCCACAATGAGCAGTTCTTC. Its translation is CASSQYRDSHNEQFF.

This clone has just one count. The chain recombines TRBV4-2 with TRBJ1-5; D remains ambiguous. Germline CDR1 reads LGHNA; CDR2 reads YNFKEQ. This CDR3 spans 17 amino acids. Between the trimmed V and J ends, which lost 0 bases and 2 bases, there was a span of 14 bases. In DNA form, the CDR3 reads TGTGCCAGCAGCCAAGATCTGGCGGGGTTTGGCAATCAGCCCCAGCATTTT. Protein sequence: CASSQDLAGFGNQPQHF.

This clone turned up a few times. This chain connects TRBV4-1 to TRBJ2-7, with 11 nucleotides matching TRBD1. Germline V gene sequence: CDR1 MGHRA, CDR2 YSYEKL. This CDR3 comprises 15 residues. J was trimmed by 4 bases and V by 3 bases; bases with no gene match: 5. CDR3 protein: CASSQDGTGGYEQYF. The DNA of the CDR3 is TGCGCCAGCAGCCAGGATGGGACAGGGGGGTACGAGCAGTACTTC.

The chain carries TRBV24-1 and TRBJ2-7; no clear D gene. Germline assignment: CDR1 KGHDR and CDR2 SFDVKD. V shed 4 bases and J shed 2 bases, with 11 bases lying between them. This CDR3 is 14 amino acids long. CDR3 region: CATSESGLPYEQYF. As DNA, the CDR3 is TGTGCCACCAGTGAATCCGGGTTACCCTACGAGCAGTACTTC.

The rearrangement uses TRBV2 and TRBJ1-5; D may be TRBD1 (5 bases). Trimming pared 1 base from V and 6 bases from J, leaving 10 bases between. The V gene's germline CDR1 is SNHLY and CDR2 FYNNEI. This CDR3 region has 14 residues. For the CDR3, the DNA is TGTGCCAGCAGTGAAGGCCTTGGGGCTCAGCCCCAGCATTTT. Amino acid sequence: CASSEGLGAQPQHF.